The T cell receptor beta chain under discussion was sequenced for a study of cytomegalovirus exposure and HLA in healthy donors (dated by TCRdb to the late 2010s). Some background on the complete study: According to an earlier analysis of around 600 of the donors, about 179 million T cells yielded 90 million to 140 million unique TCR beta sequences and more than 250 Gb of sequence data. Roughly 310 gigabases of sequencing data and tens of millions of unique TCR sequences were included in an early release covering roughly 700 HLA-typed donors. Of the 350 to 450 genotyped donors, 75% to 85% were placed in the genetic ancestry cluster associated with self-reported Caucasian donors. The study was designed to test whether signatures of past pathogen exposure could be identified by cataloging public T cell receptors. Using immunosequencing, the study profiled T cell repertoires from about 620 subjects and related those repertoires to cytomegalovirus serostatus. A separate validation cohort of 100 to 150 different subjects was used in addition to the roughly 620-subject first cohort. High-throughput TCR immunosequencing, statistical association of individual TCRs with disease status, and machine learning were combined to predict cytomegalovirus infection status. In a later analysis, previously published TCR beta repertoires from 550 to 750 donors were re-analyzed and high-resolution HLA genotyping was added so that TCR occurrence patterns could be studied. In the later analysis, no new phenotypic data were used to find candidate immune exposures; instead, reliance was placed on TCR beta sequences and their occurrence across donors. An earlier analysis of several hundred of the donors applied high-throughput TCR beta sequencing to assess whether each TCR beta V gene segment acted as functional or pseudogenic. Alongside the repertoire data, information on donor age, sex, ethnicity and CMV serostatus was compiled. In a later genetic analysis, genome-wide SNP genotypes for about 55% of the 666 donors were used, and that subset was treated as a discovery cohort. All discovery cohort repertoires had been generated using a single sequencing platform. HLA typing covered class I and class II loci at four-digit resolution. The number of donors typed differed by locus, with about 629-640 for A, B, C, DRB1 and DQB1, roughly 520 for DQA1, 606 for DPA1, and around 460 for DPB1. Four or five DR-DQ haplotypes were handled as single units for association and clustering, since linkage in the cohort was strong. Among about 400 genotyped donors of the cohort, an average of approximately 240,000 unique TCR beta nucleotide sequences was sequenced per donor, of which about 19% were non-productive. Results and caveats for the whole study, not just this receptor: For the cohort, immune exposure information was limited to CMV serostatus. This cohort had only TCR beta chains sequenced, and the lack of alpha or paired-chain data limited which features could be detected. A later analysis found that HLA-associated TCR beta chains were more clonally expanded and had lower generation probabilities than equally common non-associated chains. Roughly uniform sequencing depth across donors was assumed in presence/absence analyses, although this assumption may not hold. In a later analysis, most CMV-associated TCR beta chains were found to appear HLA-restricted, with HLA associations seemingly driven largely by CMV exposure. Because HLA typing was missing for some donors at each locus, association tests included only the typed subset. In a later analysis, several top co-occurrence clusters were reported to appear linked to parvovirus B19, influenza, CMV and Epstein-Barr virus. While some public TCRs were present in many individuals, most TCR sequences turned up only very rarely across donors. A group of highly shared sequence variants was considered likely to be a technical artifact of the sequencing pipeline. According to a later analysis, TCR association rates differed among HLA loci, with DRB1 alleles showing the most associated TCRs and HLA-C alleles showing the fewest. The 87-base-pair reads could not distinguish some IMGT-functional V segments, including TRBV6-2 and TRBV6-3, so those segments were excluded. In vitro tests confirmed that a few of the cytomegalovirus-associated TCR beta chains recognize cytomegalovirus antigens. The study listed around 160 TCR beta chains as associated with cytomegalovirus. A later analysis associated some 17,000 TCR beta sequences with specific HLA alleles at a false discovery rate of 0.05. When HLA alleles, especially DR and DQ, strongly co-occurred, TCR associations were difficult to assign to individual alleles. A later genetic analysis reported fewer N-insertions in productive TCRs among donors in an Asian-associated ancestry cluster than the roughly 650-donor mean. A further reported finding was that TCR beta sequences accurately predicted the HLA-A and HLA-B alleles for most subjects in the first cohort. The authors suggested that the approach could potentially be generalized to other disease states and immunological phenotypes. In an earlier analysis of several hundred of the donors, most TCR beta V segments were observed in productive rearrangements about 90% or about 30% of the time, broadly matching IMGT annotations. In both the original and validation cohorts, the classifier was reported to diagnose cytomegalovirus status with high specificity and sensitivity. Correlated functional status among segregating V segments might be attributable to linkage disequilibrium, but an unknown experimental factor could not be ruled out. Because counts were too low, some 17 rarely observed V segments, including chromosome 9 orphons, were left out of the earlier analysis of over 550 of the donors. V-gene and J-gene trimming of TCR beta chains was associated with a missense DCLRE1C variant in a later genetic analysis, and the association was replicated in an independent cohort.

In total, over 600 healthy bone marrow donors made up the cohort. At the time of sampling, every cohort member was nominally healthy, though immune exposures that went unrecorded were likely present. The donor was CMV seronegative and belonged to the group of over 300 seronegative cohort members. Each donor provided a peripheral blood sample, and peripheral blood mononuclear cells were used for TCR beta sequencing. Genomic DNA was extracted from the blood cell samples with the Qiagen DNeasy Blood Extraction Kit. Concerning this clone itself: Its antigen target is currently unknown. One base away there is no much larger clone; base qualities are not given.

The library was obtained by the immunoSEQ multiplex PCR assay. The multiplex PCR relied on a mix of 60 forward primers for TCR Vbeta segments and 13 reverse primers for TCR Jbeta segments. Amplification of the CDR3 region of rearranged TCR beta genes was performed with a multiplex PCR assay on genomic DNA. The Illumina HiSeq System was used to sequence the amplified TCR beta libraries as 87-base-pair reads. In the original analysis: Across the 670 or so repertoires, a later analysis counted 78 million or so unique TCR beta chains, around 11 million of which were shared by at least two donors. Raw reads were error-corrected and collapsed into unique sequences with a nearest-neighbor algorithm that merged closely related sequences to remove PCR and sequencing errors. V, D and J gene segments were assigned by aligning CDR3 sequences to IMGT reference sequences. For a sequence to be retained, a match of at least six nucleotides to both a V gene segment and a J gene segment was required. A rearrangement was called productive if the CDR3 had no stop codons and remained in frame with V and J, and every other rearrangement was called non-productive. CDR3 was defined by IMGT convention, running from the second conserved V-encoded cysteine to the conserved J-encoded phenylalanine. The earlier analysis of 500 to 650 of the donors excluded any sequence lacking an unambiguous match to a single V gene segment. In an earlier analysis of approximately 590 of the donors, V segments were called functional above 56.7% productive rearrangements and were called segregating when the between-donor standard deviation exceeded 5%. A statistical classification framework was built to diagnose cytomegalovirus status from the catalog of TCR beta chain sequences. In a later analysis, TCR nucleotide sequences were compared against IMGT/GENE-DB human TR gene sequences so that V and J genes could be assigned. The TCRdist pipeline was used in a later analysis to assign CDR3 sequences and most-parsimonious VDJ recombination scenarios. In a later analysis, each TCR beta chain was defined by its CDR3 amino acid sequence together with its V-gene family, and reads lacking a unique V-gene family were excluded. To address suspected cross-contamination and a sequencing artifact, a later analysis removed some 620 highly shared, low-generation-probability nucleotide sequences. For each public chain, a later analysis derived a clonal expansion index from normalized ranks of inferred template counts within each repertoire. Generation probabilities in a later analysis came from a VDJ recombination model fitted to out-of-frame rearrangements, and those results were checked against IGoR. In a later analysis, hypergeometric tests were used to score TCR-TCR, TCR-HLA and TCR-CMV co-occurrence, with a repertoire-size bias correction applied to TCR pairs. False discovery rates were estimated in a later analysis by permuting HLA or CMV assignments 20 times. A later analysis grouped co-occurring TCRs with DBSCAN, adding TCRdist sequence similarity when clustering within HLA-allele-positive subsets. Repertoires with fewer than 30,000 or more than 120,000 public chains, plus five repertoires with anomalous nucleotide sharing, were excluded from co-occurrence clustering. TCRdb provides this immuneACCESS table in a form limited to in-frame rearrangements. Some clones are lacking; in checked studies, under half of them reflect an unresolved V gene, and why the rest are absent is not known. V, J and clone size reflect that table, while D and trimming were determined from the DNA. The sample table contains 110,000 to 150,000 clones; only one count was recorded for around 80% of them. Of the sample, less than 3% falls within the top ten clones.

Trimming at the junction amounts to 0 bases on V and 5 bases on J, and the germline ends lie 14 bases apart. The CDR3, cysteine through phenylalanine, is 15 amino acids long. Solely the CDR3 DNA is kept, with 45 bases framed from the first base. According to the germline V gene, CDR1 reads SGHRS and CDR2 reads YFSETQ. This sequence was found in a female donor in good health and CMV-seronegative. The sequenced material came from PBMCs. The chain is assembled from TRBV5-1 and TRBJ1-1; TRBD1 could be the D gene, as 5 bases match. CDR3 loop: CASSLEARGGTEAFF. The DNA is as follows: TGCGCCAGCAGCTTGGAAGCCCGTGGGGGGACTGAAGCTTTCTTT. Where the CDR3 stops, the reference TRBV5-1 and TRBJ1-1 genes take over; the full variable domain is KAGVTQTPRYLIKTRGQQVTLSCSPISGHRSVSWYQQTPGQGLQFLFEYFSETQRNKGNFPGRFSGRQFSNSRSEMNVSTLELGDSALYLCASSLEARGGTEAFFGQGTRLTVV.